This entry features one T cell receptor (beta chain) sequence. Its target is not known. Uncontrolled infections, other autoimmune diseases, pregnancy or lactation led to exclusion of patients. What was amplified from RNA transcripts were TCR beta CDR3 regions. TCR CDR3 regions were first amplified by RT-PCR with HTBI primers. TCRdb recomputed calls from the multiplex PCR reads with MiXCR, one row per CDR3 protein. The table includes 300,000 to 450,000 distinct CDR3 sequences, around a quarter detected once. The sample is drawn from a study of T cells in Graves' hyperthyroidism and ophthalmopathy. Study results and limitations: Prediction of ophthalmopathy progression came a median approximately 6.6 months pre-onset.

The J segment lost 5 bases and the V segment lost 6 bases, leaving 2 bases of the junction unmatched. The CDR3 covers 14 residues. The TCR comes from a man aged 50 or older with Graves' hyperthyroidism. This chain joins TRBV12-3 or TRBV12-4 and TRBJ2-2; 11 nucleotides match TRBD2. Material: blood. CDR3 bases: TGTGCCAGCAGACTAGCGGGAGTTACCGGGGAGCTGTTTTTT. Protein: CASRLAGVTGELFF.